The 26 T cell receptor beta chains below all came from one sample that was sequenced in a study of shared clonotypes between healthy human individuals (dated by TCRdb to 2020 to 2021). The library was built by means of the immunoSEQ multiplex PCR assay. This immuneACCESS table, as held by TCRdb, lists in-frame sequences with V and J called but not all clones. Of the missing ones, under half trace to an unresolved V gene in checked studies; the others have no known cause. In all, the sample holds 2 million to 2.5 million clones, and over 85% of those were seen once. The ten largest clones represent roughly 0.13% of the sample. Sequencing was performed on naive CD4+ T cells sorted from blood. Taken with the paper, the label for cell subset or site translates to: CD45RA+ positively selected. The receptors shown here come from a man aged 18 to 29 in good health.

The gene calls are TRBV6-6 and TRBJ2-7, with D uncertain. V lost 0 bases and J 3 bases, leaving 9 bases between the germline ends. The CDR3 has 14 amino acids. Per the germline V gene, CDR1 is MNHNY and CDR2 is SVGAGI (reference sequence). The DNA for the CDR3 is TGTGCCAGCAGTTACTCGTCAGACGGCTACGAGCAGTACTTC. This translates into CASSYSSDGYEQYF.

This chain links TRBV6-5 with TRBJ2-3; 10 positions match TRBD1. The CDR3 sequence is 14 residues long. V lost 7 bases and J lost 6; bases outside the gene matches: 7. Germline CDR1 is MNHEY and CDR2 is SVGAGI. The CDR3 nucleotides are TGTGCCAGCAACGACAGGGGGCTGGTGGATACGCAGTATTTT. Its translation: CASNDRGLVDTQYF.

The chain recombines TRBV6-6 with TRBJ1-2; a weak D match, TRBD1 (5 bases). V was shortened by 5 bases and J by 3 bases, with 10 bases between the two germline ends. This CDR3 region has 13 residues. Germline-derived CDR1 and CDR2 are MNHNY and SVGAGI (reference sequence). The CDR3 sequence: CASSPTDYYGYTF. CDR3 coding DNA: TGTGCCAGCAGTCCGACAGATTACTATGGCTACACCTTC.

This rearrangement joins TRBV6-1 to TRBJ2-5, with unresolved D. CDR1 is MNHNS and CDR2 is SASEGT in the germline V gene. Trimming shortened V by 10 bases and J by 1 base, and 13 bases separated the two germline ends. The CDR3 totals 13 residues. The CDR3, as DNA: TGTGCCACCGAAACCGGGCCCCAAGAGACCCAGTACTTC. It yields the protein CATETGPQETQYF.

This clone appeared a single time. The rearrangement joins TRBV11-2 to TRBJ2-7; weak D call: TRBD1 (5 bases). The ends were cut back, 0 bases at V and 5 bases at J, with 11 bases in the middle. CDR1 and CDR2 from the germline V gene are SGHAT and FQNNGV. The length of the CDR3 is 14 residues. CDR3 amino acids: CASSLDPRVDEQYF. CDR3 bases: TGTGCCAGCAGCTTAGATCCCAGGGTCGACGAGCAGTACTTC.

The chain carries TRBV9 and TRBJ2-7, with D hard to call. The CDR3 has 14 residues. V dropped 4 bases and J dropped 5 bases, with 16 bases sitting between them. Germline loops: CDR1 SGDLS, CDR2 YYNGEE. The CDR3 spells CASSPSPTINEQYF. CDR3 bases: TGTGCCAGCAGCCCCAGCCCTACGATTAACGAGCAGTACTTC.

This chain joins TRBV4-1 and TRBJ2-5; 12 bases line up with TRBD2. The germline V gene has CDR1 MGHRA and CDR2 YSYEKL. Trimming removed 1 base from V and 1 base from J; junction bases left unmatched: 4. The CDR3 spans 17 residues. The CDR3 nucleotides are TGCGCCAGCAGCCAAGGACTAGCGGGAGTAGCCCAAGAGACCCAGTACTTC. Encoded protein: CASSQGLAGVAQETQYF.

The chain uses TRBV6-1 and TRBJ1-2; D not resolved. Trimming shortened V by 5 bases and J by 2 bases, and 9 bases separated the two germline ends. From germline, CDR1 is MNHNS and CDR2 SASEGT. The CDR3 totals 13 residues. CDR3 residues: CASSFQENYGYTF. In DNA form, the CDR3 reads TGTGCCAGCAGTTTCCAGGAGAACTATGGCTACACCTTC.

The CDR3 is CASSSPLTGSHTF. The DNA of the CDR3 is TGTGCCAGCAGCTCCCCGTTGACAGGGTCCCACACCTTC. The chain combines TRBV7-2 with TRBJ1-2, with TRBD1 identical over 7 bases. With V trimmed by 4 bases and J by 12 bases, 11 bases remained unmatched. The CDR3 runs 13 residues. Germline V CDR1 and CDR2: SGHTA, FQGNSA.

The chain couples TRBV5-4 to TRBJ2-2, with D uncertain. CDR3 size: 12 residues. Trimming took 0 bases from V and 7 from J, leaving 4 bases between them. Germline V gene sequence: CDR1 SGHNT, CDR2 YYREEE (reference sequence). CDR3 DNA: TGTGCCAGCAGCTTGGGATACGGGGAGCTGTTTTTT. Translating gives CASSLGYGELFF.

DNA of the CDR3: TGTGCCAGCAGCACAGACTGGTCCAGCATCTACGAGCAGTACTTC. Translation gives CASSTDWSSIYEQYF. The chain links TRBV7-8 to TRBJ2-7; no clear D. From germline, CDR1 is SGHVS and CDR2 FQNEAQ. The CDR3 has 15 residues. V was trimmed by 5 bases and J by 3 bases, leaving 17 bases between them. Drawing the rest from reference TRBV7-8 and TRBJ2-7, the complete variable domain is GAGVSQSPRYKVAKRGQDVALRCDPISGHVSLFWYQQALGQGPEFLTYFQNEAQLDKSGLPSDRFFAERPEGSVSTLKIQRTQQEDSAVYLCASSTDWSSIYEQYFGPGTRLTVT.

About this clone: The sample holds other DNA sequences that translate to the same CDR3. The chain links TRBV7-9 to TRBJ2-3; tentative D call: TRBD2 (6 bases). The CDR3 sequence is 15 residues long. V shed 5 bases and J shed 0 bases, with 12 bases lying between them. Per the germline V gene, CDR1 is SEHNR and CDR2 is FQNEAQ (reference sequence). CDR3 region: CASSRDGTSTDTQYF. CDR3 sequence (DNA): TGTGCCAGCAGCCGTGACGGGACTAGCACAGATACGCAGTATTTT.

V and J are TRBV7-3 and TRBJ2-3; D ambiguous. Per germline, CDR1 SGHTA and CDR2 FQGTGA. The CDR3 has 14 amino acids. Trimming shortened V by 5 bases and J by 2 bases, and 11 bases separated the two germline ends. The DNA for the CDR3 is TGTGCCAGCAGCCAAGGGCGCTCCACAGATACGCAGTATTTT. Protein product: CASSQGRSTDTQYF.

The genes are TRBV5-1 and TRBJ2-5, with 7 nucleotides matching TRBD2. The V gene end was trimmed by 9 bases and the J gene end by 1 base; junction bases not matched to a gene: 9. This CDR3 comprises 14 residues. Germline CDR1 and CDR2: SGHRS and YFSETQ. Written as DNA, the CDR3 is TGCGCCACCAGGGTAGCGGGTCTCCAAGAGACCCAGTACTTC. Its protein product is CATRVAGLQETQYF. The full variable domain, rest sourced from reference TRBV5-1 and TRBJ2-5, is KAGVTQTPRYLIKTRGQQVTLSCSPISGHRSVSWYQQTPGQGLQFLFEYFSETQRNKGNFPGRFSGRQFSNSRSEMNVSTLELGDSALYLCATRVAGLQETQYFGPGTRLLVL.

This chain connects TRBV7-9 to TRBJ1-5, with 9 nucleotides matching TRBD1. Germline loops: CDR1 SEHNR, CDR2 FQNEAQ (reference sequence). The CDR3 consists of 17 residues. The V and J ends lost 5 bases and 2 bases, in that order; junction bases with no gene match: 10. DNA for the CDR3: TGTGCCAGCAGCCCCATAGGGGACAGGGTAGGCAATCAGCCCCAGCATTTT. Encoded protein: CASSPIGDRVGNQPQHF.

This sequence joins TRBV28 and TRBJ1-5, with D perhaps matching TRBD1 (5 bases). This CDR3 contains 15 residues. V gave up 4 bases and J gave up 3 bases, with 13 bases separating them. Germline V gene sequence: CDR1 MDHEN, CDR2 SYDVKM. CDR3: CASSSGEVDNQPQHF. In nucleotides, the CDR3 is TGTGCCAGCAGTTCGGGGGAGGTGGACAATCAGCCCCAGCATTTT.

The J gene is TRBJ2-1, the V gene TRBV10-3; D ambiguous. V lost 0 bases and J lost 3, with 12 bases in between. CDR3 size: 16 residues. The germline CDR1 and CDR2 sequences are ENHRY and SYGVKD. CDR3 region: CAISESGGAFYNEQFF. The CDR3 nucleotides are TGTGCCATCAGTGAGTCTGGCGGAGCATTCTACAATGAGCAGTTCTTC.

The rearrangement links TRBV21-1 to TRBJ2-5. TRBV21-1 is a pseudogene segment. The CDR3 sequence is 13 residues long. The CDR3 nucleotides read TGTGCCAGCAGCATCGAGGGGCAAGAGACCCAGTACTTC. Amino acid sequence: CASSIEGQETQYF.

This chain connects TRBV5-6 to TRBJ2-1; D is possibly TRBD2 (5 bases). V was trimmed by 0 bases and J by 15 bases, leaving 13 bases between them. CDR1 and CDR2 from the germline V gene are SGHDT and YYEEEE. CDR3 size: 12 residues. The CDR3 protein is CASSLATGILFF. CDR3 coding DNA: TGTGCCAGCAGCTTGGCCACGGGAATCCTGTTCTTC.

As concerns this clone: Other DNA sequences from this sample encode an identical CDR3 as well. The V call is TRBV5-4, the J call TRBJ2-2, with a possible D match to TRBD1 (6 bases). V was trimmed by 0 bases and J by 5 bases, leaving 8 bases between them. CDR1 is SGHNT and CDR2 is YYREEE in the germline V gene (reference sequence). The CDR3 contains 14 residues. CDR3 bases: TGTGCCAGCAGCTTGGACAGGGCAACCGGGGAGCTGTTTTTT. The encoded protein is CASSLDRATGELFF.

The chain joins TRBV4-1 to TRBJ2-6; D is possibly TRBD2 (5 bases). Germline-derived CDR1 and CDR2 are MGHRA and YSYEKL. The CDR3 spans 17 residues. V dropped 1 base and J dropped 4 bases, with 14 bases sitting between them. The CDR3 region has the DNA TGCGCCAGCAGCCAAGTCGGGGAAGGCAGAGGGGCCAACGTCCTGACTTTC. Protein product: CASSQVGEGRGANVLTF.

The chain couples TRBV7-8 to TRBJ2-5, with D possibly TRBD1 on 5 matching bases. V dropped 5 bases and J dropped 3 bases, with 7 bases sitting between them. Per germline, CDR1 SGHVS and CDR2 FQNEAQ. The CDR3 is 12 amino acids. The chain's CDR3 is CASSLQEETQYF. CDR3 bases: TGTGCCAGCAGCCTACAGGAAGAGACCCAGTACTTC. Combining the CDR3 with reference TRBV7-8 and TRBJ2-5 gives the whole variable domain GAGVSQSPRYKVAKRGQDVALRCDPISGHVSLFWYQQALGQGPEFLTYFQNEAQLDKSGLPSDRFFAERPEGSVSTLKIQRTQQEDSAVYLCASSLQEETQYFGPGTRLLVL.

Turning to this clone: The same CDR3 arises from other DNA sequences in this sample as well. V usage is TRBV2 and J usage is TRBJ2-2; 8 bases match TRBD1. Germline trimming cut 4 bases from V and 5 bases from J; bases unmatched to any gene: 3. CDR1 is SNHLY and CDR2 is FYNNEI in the germline V gene. This CDR3 has 14 amino acids. This CDR3 reads CASSGQGTTGELFF. The CDR3 DNA sequence: TGTGCCAGCAGTGGACAGGGGACAACCGGGGAGCTGTTTTTT.

The rearrangement links TRBV11-2 to TRBJ2-7, with a weak D call TRBD1 (5 bases). Per the germline V gene, CDR1 is SGHAT and CDR2 is FQNNGV. The CDR3 has 15 amino acids. V lost 1 base, J lost 4 bases, and 14 bases lay in between. CDR3 in amino acids: CASSLVRGSTYEQYF. CDR3 bases: TGTGCCAGCAGCTTAGTTAGGGGTTCGACTTACGAGCAGTACTTC.

This chain connects TRBV29-1 to TRBJ1-1; no clear D. In germline, CDR1 is SQVTM, CDR2 ANQGSEA. Trimming took 7 bases from V and 0 from J, leaving 9 bases between them. The CDR3 runs to 12 residues. As DNA, the CDR3 is TGCAGCGCCTACTCGGTGAACACTGAAGCTTTCTTT. Its translation: CSAYSVNTEAFF.

V gene TRBV5-4 combines with J gene TRBJ2-3; D is perhaps TRBD2 (5 bases). Between the trimmed V and J ends, which lost 3 bases and 5 bases, there was a span of 13 bases. The CDR3 extends over 14 amino acids. The germline gives CDR1 SGHNT, CDR2 YYREEE (reference sequence). DNA for the CDR3: TGTGCCAGCAGCTCCCCCGGGGTTGGAGATACGCAGTATTTT. It encodes CASSSPGVGDTQYF. Filled out from reference TRBV5-4 and TRBJ2-3, the complete variable domain reads ETGVTQSPTHLIKTRGQQVTLRCSSQSGHNTVSWYQQALGQGPQFIFQYYREEENGRGNFPPRFSGLQFPNYSSELNVNALELDDSALYLCASSSPGVGDTQYFGPGTRLTVL.